Sequencing of this T cell receptor (beta chain) was carried out in a study of shared clonotypes between healthy human individuals. The study's findings and limits: Clonotype sharing among donors likely depends on sequencing depth. A small donor pool kept down the genetic and exposure-history diversity that was represented.

Points on this clone: Its specificity is not known.

CD45RO negativity and positive selection for CCR7 defined naive CD8 cells, a population that excluded terminally differentiated effector memory CD45RA+ cells. CDR3 length: 14 residues. Germline V lookup: CDR1 MRHNA, CDR2 SNTAGT. The ends were cut back, 9 bases at V and 5 bases at J, with 20 bases in the middle. This table comes from immunoSEQ multiplex PCR, and its TCRdb copy is limited to in-frame clones, with some not included. This sample carries millions of clones, roughly 91% of them seen once, and the ten largest clones take 1.5% to 2%. The chain employs TRBV6-4 and TRBJ2-7, with unresolved D. The clonotype comes from a man between 18 and 35 years old in good health. Some clones in this sample may be carry-over from other donors' samples. What was sequenced was naive CD8+ T cells from PBMCs. CDR3 nucleotides: TGTGCCAGTGTGGGGTACCCACCCGACGACGAGCAGTACTTC. It specifies CASVGYPPDDEQYF.